This TCR beta chain was observed in a study of cytomegalovirus exposure and HLA in healthy donors. In the study overall: Researchers found that roughly 81% of 398 genotyped donors fell within the Caucasian-associated ancestry cluster.

PCR primers comprised 60 Vbeta and 13 Jbeta primers. Per the authors' pipeline: Later work found 80 million or so unique TCR beta chains, with 9.5 million to 12 million shared. The table came from immunoSEQ multiplex PCR; TCRdb's copy has only in-frame clones and leaves some out. V and J calls and clone size are as listed in that table; D and trimming were resolved from the DNA. The sample holds hundreds of thousands of clones, 65% to 90% seen once. To note about this clone: The antigen is undetermined.

Findings and caveats of the study: Later on, a genetic analysis was performed. It linked a missense variant in DCLRE1C with V- and J-gene trimming of TCR beta. Upon later analysis, HLA-associated TCR beta chains proved more clonally expanded than other, equally common chains.

V was clipped by 0 bases and J by 7 bases, with 15 bases between them. The CDR3 spans 15 residues. CDR1 is LGHNA and CDR2 is YSLEER in the germline V gene. The material sequenced was PBMCs. The rearrangement uses TRBV4-3 and TRBJ1-2, with D hard to call. The sequence was collected from a girl between 10 and 17 years old in good health and CMV-seronegative. CDR3 DNA sequence: TGCGCCAGCAGCCAAGAGCCGCGGGTATTAAGTGGCTACACCTTC. This gives the protein CASSQEPRVLSGYTF.